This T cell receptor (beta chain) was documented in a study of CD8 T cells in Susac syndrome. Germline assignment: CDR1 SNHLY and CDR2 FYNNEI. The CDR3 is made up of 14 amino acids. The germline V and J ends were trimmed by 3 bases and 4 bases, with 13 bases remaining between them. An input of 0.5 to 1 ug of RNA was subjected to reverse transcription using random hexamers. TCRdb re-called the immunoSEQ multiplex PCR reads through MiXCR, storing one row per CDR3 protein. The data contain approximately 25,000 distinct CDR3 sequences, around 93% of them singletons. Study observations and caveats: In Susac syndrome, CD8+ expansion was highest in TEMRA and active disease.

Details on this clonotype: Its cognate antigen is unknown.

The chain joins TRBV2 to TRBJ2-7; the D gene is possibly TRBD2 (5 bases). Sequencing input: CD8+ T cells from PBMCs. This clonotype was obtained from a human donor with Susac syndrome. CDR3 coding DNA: TGTGCCAGCAGTGACATACTTGGACTTTACGAGCAGTACTTC. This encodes CASSDILGLYEQYF. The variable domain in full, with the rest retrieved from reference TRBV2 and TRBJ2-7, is EPEVTQTPSHQVTQMGQEVILRCVPISNHLYFYWYRQILGQKVEFLVSFYNNEISEKSEIFDDQFSVERPDGSNFTLKIRSTKLEDSAMYFCASSDILGLYEQYFGPGTRLTVT.